What follows describes a single TCR beta chain. The antigen is not known. The CDR3 consists of 13 residues. Germline V gene data show CDR1 as SGHRS and CDR2 as YFSETQ. Trimming removed 9 bases at V and 4 bases at J, with 15 bases between. The sample belongs to a study of neoadjuvant anti-PD-1 for oral cavity cancer. Generated by immunoSEQ multiplex PCR, the TCRdb table keeps only in-frame clones and is missing some. The sample has some 40,000 clones, around 40% seen once. Sample time point: after neoadjuvant nivolumab, at surgical resection. Regarding the study as a whole: Higher pretreatment Treg/Th17 ratios tracked higher pretreatment blood clonality.

The TCR sequence derives from a person aged 35-79 years with oral cavity squamous cell carcinoma. The source was tumor tissue, collected after nivolumab (anti-PD-1) treatment. The chain uses TRBV5-1 and TRBJ2-3, with D possibly TRBD1 on 5 matching bases. The CDR3 DNA follows: TGCGCCACCTCCGGACAATTGGCAGATACGCAGTATTTT. It encodes CATSGQLADTQYF.